The 25 T cell receptor beta chains presented below share a single source sample, sequenced in a study of T cell responses to AZD1222 COVID-19 vaccine. Profiling relied on immunoSEQ multiplex PCR, and the TCRdb table lists in-frame clones only, not all of them. The sample holds about 110,000 clones, 90% to 95% seen once. The source material was peripheral blood, sampled on day 0 of AZD1222 vaccination. All receptors come from an adult in good health.

Regarding this clone: At one of its ends the junction is not consistent with the germline gene, which may arise from a read error. The rearrangement joins TRBV7-2 to TRBJ1-1; D call uncertain. The CDR3 is 14 residues long. Germline CDR1 is SGHTA and CDR2 is FQGNSA. Here the CDR3 reads CASSVASRNTEAFF. The CDR3 coding sequence is TGTGCCAGCAGCGTAGCGAGTAGGAACACTGAAGCTTTCTTT.

The J gene is TRBJ1-1, the V gene TRBV6-2 or TRBV6-3, with D possibly TRBD1 on 6 matching bases. Germline loops: CDR1 MNHEY, CDR2 SVGEGT. This CDR3 has 13 amino acids. V lost 6 bases and J 0 bases, leaving 8 bases between the germline ends. The CDR3 spells CASSQGMNTEAFF. In DNA, the CDR3 is TGTGCCAGCAGCCAGGGGATGAACACTGAAGCTTTCTTT.

This chain joins TRBV9 and TRBJ2-3; D remains ambiguous. The CDR3 sequence is 13 residues long. V lost 4 bases and J lost 5, with 11 bases in between. The V gene's germline CDR1 is SGDLS and CDR2 YYNGEE. CDR3 loop: CASSNKMGDTQYF. CDR3 sequence (DNA): TGTGCCAGCAGCAACAAAATGGGAGATACGCAGTATTTT. The entire variable domain, with the rest obtained from reference TRBV9 and TRBJ2-3, is as follows: DSGVTQTPKHLITATGQRVTLRCSPRSGDLSVYWYQQSLDQGLQFLIQYYNGEERAKGNILERFSAQQFPDLHSELNLSSLELGDSALYFCASSNKMGDTQYFGPGTRLTVL.

The rearrangement joins TRBV18 to TRBJ1-2; no clear D gene. CDR1 is KGHSH and CDR2 is LQKENI in the germline V gene. V was shortened by 0 bases and J by 6 bases, with 14 bases between the two germline ends. The length of the CDR3 is 15 residues. The CDR3 DNA is TGTGCCAGCTCACCACCTTACGGGCCCTTGGATGGCTACACCTTC. This codes for CASSPPYGPLDGYTF.

The sample holds one count of this clone. The rearrangement joins TRBV5-6 to TRBJ2-1; TRBD2 matches 10 bases. V lost 2 bases to trimming and J lost 2 bases; unmatched junction nucleotides: 4. Germline V lookup: CDR1 SGHDT, CDR2 YYEEEE. The CDR3 runs to 16 residues. The CDR3 loop is CASSFQREGAYNEQFF. Here the CDR3 DNA reads TGTGCCAGCAGCTTCCAGCGGGAGGGGGCCTACAATGAGCAGTTCTTC. Supplemented by reference TRBV5-6 and TRBJ2-1, the full variable domain reads DAGVTQSPTHLIKTRGQQVTLRCSPKSGHDTVSWYQQALGQGPQFIFQYYEEEERQRGNFPDRFSGHQFPNYSSELNVNALLLGDSALYLCASSFQREGAYNEQFFGPGTRLTVL.

This chain links TRBV5-1 with TRBJ1-4; 12 bases are a match to TRBD1. The length of the CDR3 is 17 residues. The germline V gene encodes CDR1 SGHRS and CDR2 YFSETQ. V shed 0 bases and J 8 bases; nucleotides not matched to a gene: 8. In DNA form, the CDR3 reads TGCGCCAGCAGCTTGGGGGACAGGGGGCTTGTAATGGAAAAACTGTTTTTT. Its protein product is CASSLGDRGLVMEKLFF.

CDR3 sequence (DNA): TGTGCCAGCAGTTTAGGGGGAGGGAGCAATCAGCCCCAGCATTTT. Protein sequence: CASSLGGGSNQPQHF. This chain uses TRBV28 with TRBJ1-5, with D possibly matching TRBD1 (5 bases). V was cut by 2 bases and J by 1 base, with 9 bases left in between. Germline V lookup: CDR1 MDHEN, CDR2 SYDVKM. The CDR3 has 15 residues.

This rearrangement joins TRBV5-1 to TRBJ2-7; no reliable D call. This CDR3 contains 14 residues. V was shortened by 1 base and J by 2 bases, with 10 bases between the two germline ends. Germline CDR1 is SGHRS and CDR2 is YFSETQ. This CDR3 is CASSLLGGTYEQYF. CDR3 in DNA: TGCGCCAGCAGCTTGCTTGGCGGTACCTACGAGCAGTACTTC. Based on the CDR3 plus reference TRBV5-1 and TRBJ2-7, the full variable domain is KAGVTQTPRYLIKTRGQQVTLSCSPISGHRSVSWYQQTPGQGLQFLFEYFSETQRNKGNFPGRFSGRQFSNSRSEMNVSTLELGDSALYLCASSLLGGTYEQYFGPGTRLTVT.

The gene calls are TRBV6-5 and TRBJ1-1; TRBD1 might be the D (5 bases). The CDR3 sequence is 14 residues long. V lost 7 bases and J lost 5, with 17 bases in between. Germline CDR1 is MNHEY and CDR2 is SVGAGI. The chain's CDR3 is CASTPGGVGTEAFF. The CDR3 region has the DNA TGTGCCAGCACCCCGGGGGGGGTAGGGACTGAAGCTTTCTTT.

This chain joins TRBV11-3 and TRBJ1-1, with a possible D match to TRBD1 (5 bases). Trimming removed 5 bases at V and 1 base at J, with 14 bases between. The CDR3 is 15 amino acids. CDR1 is SGHNT, CDR2 YENEEA, per germline. In DNA, the CDR3 is TGTGCCAGCAGCCCTAGACACGGGACGAACACTGAAGCTTTCTTT. As protein: CASSPRHGTNTEAFF.

V and J are TRBV19 and TRBJ2-1; D perhaps matches TRBD2 (5 bases). Trimming took off 4 bases at V and 8 bases at J, with 21 bases between the two ends. The CDR3 has 16 residues. Germline V gene sequence: CDR1 LNHDA, CDR2 SQIVND (reference sequence). DNA of the CDR3: TGTGCCAGTAGTACAGCTTCAGGACTCAGAGTCTATGAGCAGTTCTTC. It codes for CASSTASGLRVYEQFF.

The chain carries TRBV27 and TRBJ2-7, with 8 bases fitting TRBD1. The CDR3 contains 15 residues. V trimming: 1 base; J trimming: 2 bases; junction bases outside the gene matches: 4. Germline CDR1 reads MNHEY; CDR2 reads SMNVEV (reference sequence). The CDR3 spells CASSLYQGATYEQYF. DNA for the CDR3: TGTGCCAGCAGTTTATACCAGGGGGCAACCTACGAGCAGTACTTC.

This clone was recorded once. The J gene is TRBJ1-2, the V gene TRBV6-5; 12 nucleotides align to TRBD1. The CDR3 is made up of 15 amino acids. V lost 6 bases, J lost 8 bases, and 10 bases stayed unmatched. Germline CDR1 MNHEY, CDR2 SVGAGI. The CDR3 DNA reads as TGTGCCAGCAGACCCGGGACAGGGGGCGGGAGGGGCTACACCTTC. This gives the protein CASRPGTGGGRGYTF.

V usage is TRBV2 and J usage is TRBJ2-1; 8 bases align to TRBD2. The length of the CDR3 is 17 residues. Trimming took 4 bases from V and 7 from J; bases not matched to a gene: 15. In germline, CDR1 is SNHLY, CDR2 FYNNEI. The CDR3 loop is CASSAESSGSLLNEQFF. The CDR3 DNA reads as TGTGCCAGCAGTGCCGAAAGCAGCGGGAGCCTACTTAATGAGCAGTTCTTC. Full variable domain (missing parts from reference TRBV2 and TRBJ2-1): EPEVTQTPSHQVTQMGQEVILRCVPISNHLYFYWYRQILGQKVEFLVSFYNNEISEKSEIFDDQFSVERPDGSNFTLKIRSTKLEDSAMYFCASSAESSGSLLNEQFFGPGTRLTVL.

The CDR3 here is CASRETGATDTQYF. The CDR3 nucleotides are TGTGCCAGCAGAGAAACAGGGGCGACAGATACGCAGTATTTT. This chain uses TRBV5-6 with TRBJ2-3, with TRBD1 matching over 7 bases. The CDR3 contains 14 residues. Germline V gene sequence: CDR1 SGHDT, CDR2 YYEEEE. With V trimmed by 5 bases and J by 3 bases, 6 bases remained unmatched.

The rearrangement links TRBV28 to TRBJ1-5, with D unresolved. V lost 3 bases and J 6 bases, leaving 6 bases between the germline ends. The germline gives CDR1 MDHEN, CDR2 SYDVKM. The CDR3 extends over 12 amino acids. The CDR3: CASSLVRQPQHF. CDR3 nucleotides: TGTGCCAGCAGTTTGGTCCGTCAGCCCCAGCATTTT.

V is TRBV30 and J is TRBJ2-7, with 7 positions matching TRBD1. From germline, CDR1 is GTSNPN and CDR2 SVGIG (reference sequence). Trimming took 4 bases from V and 6 from J; bases not matched to a gene: 12. The CDR3 sequence is 14 residues long. This CDR3 is CAWTSQTGVGEQYF. The CDR3 DNA is TGTGCCTGGACATCACAAACAGGGGTGGGCGAGCAGTACTTC.

The J gene is TRBJ1-6, the V gene TRBV27; no definite D call. The CDR3 is 14 residues long. Between the trimmed V and J ends, which lost 5 bases and 7 bases, there was a span of 12 bases. The V gene's germline CDR1 is MNHEY and CDR2 SMNVEV (reference sequence). The CDR3 loop is CASSPLVLNSPLHF. CDR3 bases: TGTGCCAGCAGTCCCCTTGTTCTGAATTCACCCCTCCACTTT.

This rearrangement joins TRBV11-1 to TRBJ1-5; TRBD1 aligns across 9 bases. The length of the CDR3 is 13 residues. Germline CDR1 is SGHAT and CDR2 is FQDESV (reference sequence). After removal of 10 bases from V and 7 bases from J, the junction contained 8 bases not matched to a gene. The DNA of the CDR3 is TGTGCCAACCTGGGACAGGGAGGCCAGCCCCAGCATTTT. Residues: CANLGQGGQPQHF.

The chain has TRBV28 and TRBJ2-2; D remains ambiguous. V was cut by 2 bases and J by 6 bases, with 4 bases left in between. CDR1 is MDHEN and CDR2 is SYDVKM in the germline V gene. This CDR3 comprises 12 residues. The CDR3 bases are TGTGCCAGCAGTTTACAATCCGGGGAGCTGTTTTTT. As protein: CASSLQSGELFF.

The rearrangement uses TRBV27 and TRBJ1-2; possibly TRBD1 for D (6 bases). V was pared by 6 bases and J by 8 bases, with 16 bases between. The CDR3 length is 13 residues. CDR1 is MNHEY and CDR2 is SMNVEV in the germline V gene (reference sequence). CDR3 sequence (DNA): TGTGCCAGCAGGCCAGGGGAAGTTTACGGCTACACCTTC. The encoded protein is CASRPGEVYGYTF.

V is TRBV7-2 and J is TRBJ2-3; D is uncertain. This CDR3 is built from 16 residues. V shed 5 bases and J shed 0 bases, with 15 bases lying between them. The germline V gene encodes CDR1 SGHTA and CDR2 FQGNSA. The CDR3 DNA reads as TGTGCCAGCAGCCGCCGGGCAGGCCCTAGCACAGATACGCAGTATTTT. Its translation: CASSRRAGPSTDTQYF.

The rearrangement links TRBV2 to TRBJ1-5; possible D gene TRBD1, 6 bases. This CDR3 is built from 15 residues. The V gene lost 7 bases and the J gene lost 0 bases, with 13 bases spanning the gap. CDR1 and CDR2 from the germline V gene are SNHLY and FYNNEI. The CDR3 protein is CASTPGQYSNQPQHF. The CDR3 nucleotides read TGTGCCAGCACCCCAGGACAGTATAGCAATCAGCCCCAGCATTTT.

The chain recombines TRBV5-1 with TRBJ1-1, with a tentative D call TRBD1 (6 bases). CDR1 and CDR2 from the germline V gene are SGHRS and YFSETQ. V was shortened by 0 bases and J by 6 bases, with 12 bases between the two germline ends. This CDR3 is built from 14 residues. The CDR3: CASSLGQGIAEAFF. The CDR3 region has the DNA TGCGCCAGCAGCTTGGGGCAGGGGATTGCTGAAGCTTTCTTT.

The V call is TRBV9, the J call TRBJ1-2, with 8 nucleotides matching TRBD1. The CDR3 is 15 amino acids. V shed 4 bases, J shed 4 bases, and the junction held 9 bases outside the gene matches. Looked up from germline, CDR1 is SGDLS and CDR2 is YYNGEE. This CDR3 reads CASSPQDRVAYGYTF. CDR3 DNA sequence: TGTGCCAGCAGCCCCCAGGACAGGGTAGCCTATGGCTACACCTTC.